The 31 T cell receptor beta chains below all came from one sample that was sequenced in a study of cytotoxic CD8 clonotypes in ibrutinib-treated CLL. Clones were read by immunoSEQ multiplex PCR, and TCRdb kept only the in-frame ones, dropping some. The repertoire has 110,000 to 150,000 clones, about 80% of them found once; the top ten carry 5.1%. This sample comprised PBMCs, obtained after 24 months of ibrutinib treatment. Every receptor here comes from a human donor with chronic lymphocytic leukemia.

The chain is built from TRBV7-2 and TRBJ2-5; D perhaps matches TRBD2 (6 bases). The CDR3 consists of 14 residues. The germline gives CDR1 SGHTA, CDR2 FQGNSA. Trimming shortened V by 5 bases and J by 7 bases, and 17 bases separated the two germline ends. The CDR3 loop is CASSQEGVGGTQYF. The CDR3 nucleotides read TGTGCCAGCAGCCAGGAGGGTGTGGGGGGGACCCAGTACTTC.

The genes are TRBV9 and TRBJ2-3; unclear D gene. Trimming cost V 0 bases and J 4 bases, with 21 bases left between them. CDR1 and CDR2 (germline): SGDLS, YYNGEE. The CDR3 has 18 residues. DNA for the CDR3: TGTGCCAGCAGCGTAGAACAAGGGCCACTACCGCCGGCAGATACGCAGTATTTT. It yields the protein CASSVEQGPLPPADTQYF.

This clone was seen only a few times. This chain joins TRBV6-1 and TRBJ1-2; no clear D. V lost 9 bases to trimming and J lost 4 bases, with 18 bases between them. CDR1 is MNHNS and CDR2 is SASEGT in the germline V gene. There are 14 residues in the CDR3. The CDR3 spells CASRARQGGYGYTF. The CDR3, as DNA: TGTGCCAGTAGGGCACGCCAAGGAGGCTATGGCTACACCTTC.

The chain joins TRBV9 to TRBJ2-5; TRBD1 agrees at 7 bases. This CDR3 has 14 residues. After removal of 3 bases from V and 5 bases from J, the junction contained 7 bases not matched to a gene. Germline loops: CDR1 SGDLS, CDR2 YYNGEE. CDR3 sequence (DNA): TGTGCCAGCAGCGCAGACAGGGATGGGGAGACCCAGTACTTC. Protein sequence: CASSADRDGETQYF.

About this clone itself: Other DNA sequences from this sample encode an identical CDR3 as well. This CDR3 is CASSYSREKLFF. In DNA, the CDR3 is TGTGCCAGCAGTTACTCGAGGGAAAAACTGTTTTTT. The chain combines TRBV6-5 with TRBJ1-4; unclear D gene. This CDR3 is built from 12 residues. Trimming took off 0 bases at V and 8 bases at J, with 4 bases between the two ends. Germline assignment: CDR1 MNHEY and CDR2 SVGAGI.

The rearrangement joins TRBV18 to TRBJ1-2, with D hard to call. The CDR3 loop spans 12 amino acids. V dropped 3 bases and J dropped 7 bases, with 9 bases sitting between them. Germline loops: CDR1 KGHSH, CDR2 LQKENI. The CDR3 DNA sequence: TGTGCCAGCTCACCGGTCTGGAGTGGCTACACCTTC. Its protein product is CASSPVWSGYTF.

On this clone: Other DNA sequences from this sample encode an identical CDR3 as well. CDR3 sequence reads: CASSSQPSYEQYF. The CDR3 DNA reads as TGTGCCAGCAGTAGCCAGCCCTCCTACGAGCAGTACTTC. The chain links TRBV28 to TRBJ2-7; D unclear. The CDR3 consists of 13 residues. Germline CDR1 is MDHEN and CDR2 is SYDVKM. The V and J ends lost 5 bases and 0 bases respectively, with 8 bases between them. The full variable domain, completed using reference TRBV28 and TRBJ2-7, is DVKVTQSSRYLVKRTGEKVFLECVQDMDHENMFWYRQDPGLGLRLIYFSYDVKMKEKGDIPEGYSVSREKKERFSLILESASTNQTSMYLCASSSQPSYEQYFGPGTRLTVT.

The rearrangement uses TRBV19 and TRBJ1-6, with D hard to call. V was trimmed by 0 bases and J by 4 bases, leaving 4 bases between them. The CDR3 spans 14 residues. Germline V CDR1 and CDR2: LNHDA, SQIVND (reference sequence). CDR3 in amino acids: CASSIEGYNSPLHF. DNA for the CDR3: TGTGCCAGTAGTATAGAAGGATATAATTCACCCCTCCACTTT.

This clone has a count of ten or more. The chain links TRBV5-1 to TRBJ2-2, with 9 nucleotides matching TRBD2. With V trimmed by 7 bases and J by 4 bases, 5 bases remained unmatched. This CDR3 is built from 14 residues. Germline V lookup: CDR1 SGHRS, CDR2 YFSETQ. The CDR3 DNA reads TGCGCCAGCGCGGGGGGGCCGGGCACCGGGGAGCTGTTTTTT. It is translated as CASAGGPGTGELFF.

The J gene is TRBJ1-2, the V gene TRBV10-3; tentative D call: TRBD1 (6 bases). The CDR3 has 15 amino acids. Germline CDR1 and CDR2: ENHRY and SYGVKD. V was clipped by 0 bases and J by 4 bases, with 12 bases between them. The CDR3 sequence: CAISESPGHSYGYTF. CDR3 bases: TGTGCCATCAGTGAGTCCCCGGGACATTCCTATGGCTACACCTTC.

V is TRBV7-3 and J is TRBJ2-5; D is unclear. Trimming removed 0 bases from V and 5 bases from J, with 7 bases in between. This CDR3 spans 13 amino acids. CDR1 and CDR2 (germline): SGHTA, FQGTGA. The CDR3 DNA follows: TGTGCCAGCAGCTTAACCCACCCCGAGACCCAGTACTTC. It specifies CASSLTHPETQYF.

The gene calls are TRBV7-9 and TRBJ2-1; 13 bases align to TRBD2. Per germline, CDR1 SEHNR and CDR2 FQNEAQ (reference sequence). This CDR3 is 16 amino acids long. V lost 5 bases and J lost 5; bases outside the gene matches: 6. This chain's CDR3 is CASSPRLAGGDNEQFF. CDR3 DNA: TGTGCCAGCAGCCCGCGACTAGCGGGGGGCGACAATGAGCAGTTCTTC.

J is TRBJ1-5 and V is TRBV28; weak D call: TRBD1 (5 bases). Germline V gene lookup returns CDR1 MDHEN and CDR2 SYDVKM. The germline V and J ends were trimmed by 5 bases and 5 bases, with 16 bases remaining between them. The CDR3 is 15 amino acids. CDR3 nucleotides: TGTGCCAGCAGTGACCTTGGACGGGGGGATCAGCCCCAGCATTTT. Translation: CASSDLGRGDQPQHF.

The rearrangement joins TRBV7-8 to TRBJ2-2; a weak D match, TRBD2 (6 bases). CDR3 length: 17 residues. Germline CDR1 reads SGHVS; CDR2 reads FQNEAQ. The germline V and J ends were trimmed by 1 base and 0 bases, with 12 bases remaining between them. CDR3 bases: TGTGCCAGCAGCTTAGTTGGGGACTGGCCGAACACCGGGGAGCTGTTTTTT. Its protein product is CASSLVGDWPNTGELFF.

The chain combines TRBV7-2 with TRBJ2-1; weak D call: TRBD1 (6 bases). Germline V CDR1 and CDR2: SGHTA, FQGNSA. V dropped 5 bases and J dropped 2 bases, with 13 bases sitting between them. The CDR3 length is 15 residues. The CDR3 protein is CASSPRDNPYNEQFF. In DNA form, the CDR3 reads TGTGCCAGCAGCCCCCGGGACAACCCCTACAATGAGCAGTTCTTC.

This clone showed up just a few times. The rearrangement uses TRBV2 and TRBJ1-2, with D possibly TRBD1 on 5 matching bases. V lost 4 bases and J lost 4, with 10 bases in between. The CDR3 has 13 residues. Germline-derived CDR1 and CDR2 are SNHLY and FYNNEI. The DNA of the CDR3 is TGTGCCAGCAGTGTCCAGGGTACCTATGGCTACACCTTC. It yields the protein CASSVQGTYGYTF.

V usage is TRBV11-1 and J usage is TRBJ1-6, with D possibly being TRBD1 (6 bases). CDR3 length: 15 amino acids. V was trimmed by 5 bases and J by 7 bases, leaving 15 bases between them. The V gene's germline CDR1 is SGHAT and CDR2 FQDESV (reference sequence). The CDR3 reads CASSRPAGGNSPLHF. The CDR3 coding sequence is TGTGCCAGCAGCCGCCCCGCGGGGGGCAATTCACCCCTCCACTTT.

The rearrangement links TRBV11-2 to TRBJ1-2; 8 nucleotides line up with TRBD1. Per germline, CDR1 SGHAT and CDR2 FQNNGV. The CDR3 is 13 amino acids. After removal of 3 bases from V and 7 bases from J, the junction contained 4 bases not matched to a gene. The CDR3 DNA sequence: TGTGCCAGCAGCTTTCAGGGGGCTATTGGCTACACCTTC. Amino acids: CASSFQGAIGYTF.

The chain links TRBV9 to TRBJ2-1; weak D call: TRBD2 (7 bases). Germline loops: CDR1 SGDLS, CDR2 YYNGEE. This CDR3 region has 18 residues. Trimming pared 1 base from V and 6 bases from J, leaving 23 bases between. This chain's CDR3 is CASSVQTPTEGGSNEQFF. The CDR3 DNA is TGTGCCAGCAGCGTACAAACACCGACCGAGGGGGGGTCCAATGAGCAGTTCTTC.

This clone was observed a handful of times. The V call is TRBV13, the J call TRBJ2-7, with D tentatively TRBD2 (6 bases). The CDR3 runs 17 residues. Germline V gives CDR1 PRHDT, CDR2 FYEKMQ (reference sequence). The V end was cut by 5 bases, the J end by 5 bases, with 25 bases between. Here the CDR3 reads CASSPGPYDPSVNEQYF. The CDR3, as DNA: TGTGCCAGCAGCCCCGGCCCATACGACCCTAGCGTCAACGAGCAGTACTTC.

This clone has ten or more counts. The chain joins TRBV19 to TRBJ2-5; D may be TRBD2 (6 bases). CDR3 size: 13 residues. The V end was cut by 3 bases, the J end by 5 bases, with 10 bases between. The V gene's germline CDR1 is LNHDA and CDR2 SQIVND (reference sequence). CDR3 sequence (DNA): TGTGCCAGTAGTATTGGGGGGTTGGAGACCCAGTACTTC. Protein sequence: CASSIGGLETQYF.

This clone was observed once. This chain connects TRBV18 to TRBJ2-4, with D perhaps TRBD1 or TRBD2 (5 bases each). Looked up from germline, CDR1 is KGHSH and CDR2 is LQKENI. CDR3 size: 14 residues. With 0 bases removed from V and 10 bases from J, the gap between germline ends came to 13 bases. This CDR3 is CASSPPFTREIQYF. The CDR3 DNA follows: TGTGCCAGCTCACCACCGTTTACCAGGGAGATTCAGTACTTC.

This chain connects TRBV6-5 to TRBJ1-6; D unclear. V was pared by 2 bases and J by 9 bases, with 11 bases between. This CDR3 spans 14 amino acids. The germline V gene has CDR1 MNHEY and CDR2 SVGAGI. The chain's CDR3 is CASSYDGQSSPLHF. CDR3 in DNA: TGTGCCAGCAGTTACGACGGGCAGAGTTCACCCCTCCACTTT.

Of note for this clone: At one end the junction does not follow the germline gene, possibly because of a read error. The genes are TRBV30 and TRBJ1-1; D is uncertain. Germline values: CDR1 GTSNPN, CDR2 SVGIG (reference sequence). This CDR3 spans 13 amino acids. The CDR3 DNA reads as TGTGCCTGGAGTTATACCCCTTACACTGGAGCTTTCTTT. The encoded protein is CAWSYTPYTGAFF.

This chain uses TRBV19 with TRBJ2-1, with TRBD1 matching over 7 bases. CDR1 is LNHDA, CDR2 SQIVND, per germline (reference sequence). V shed 3 bases and J 10 bases; nucleotides not matched to a gene: 15. The CDR3 is 16 amino acids. The CDR3 bases are TGTGCCAGTAGTATTGGGGCAGGGGGACCCCACATAGAGCAGTTCTTC. This encodes CASSIGAGGPHIEQFF. The full variable domain, with the rest looked up from reference TRBV19 and TRBJ2-1, is DGGITQSPKYLFRKEGQNVTLSCEQNLNHDAMYWYRQDPGQGLRLIYYSQIVNDFQKGDIAEGYSVSREKKESFPLTVTSAQKNPTAFYLCASSIGAGGPHIEQFFGPGTRLTVL.

The chain has TRBV5-1 and TRBJ1-1; perhaps TRBD1 as D (6 bases). CDR1 is SGHRS and CDR2 is YFSETQ in the germline V gene. V gave up 4 bases and J gave up 5 bases, with 18 bases separating them. The CDR3 loop spans 15 amino acids. The CDR3 DNA reads TGCGCCAGCAGCCTCCAACAGGGCCTTGGGACTGAAGCTTTCTTT. Translation gives CASSLQQGLGTEAFF.

This chain connects TRBV7-9 to TRBJ2-4; D is tentatively TRBD1 or TRBD2 (6 bases each). The germline V gene encodes CDR1 SEHNR and CDR2 FQNEAQ (reference sequence). The CDR3 consists of 15 residues. V was trimmed by 5 bases and J by 5 bases, leaving 16 bases between them. The DNA for the CDR3 is TGTGCCAGCAGCCCCCGCGGGACACCTCAAAACATTCAGTACTTC. It translates to CASSPRGTPQNIQYF.

This clone was seen just once. V is TRBV6-5 and J is TRBJ2-7; D is unclear. CDR1 and CDR2 (germline): MNHEY, SVGAGI. V lost 3 bases and J lost 0, with 9 bases in between. CDR3 size: 14 residues. CDR3 sequence: CASSYGPTSYEQYF. In nucleotides, the CDR3 is TGTGCCAGCAGTTATGGCCCAACCTCCTACGAGCAGTACTTC.

In the case of this clone: A much larger clone is a single base away; this may be a read error. V and J are TRBV6-1 and TRBJ1-1, with D unclear. The germline V and J ends were trimmed by 0 bases and 1 base, with 6 bases remaining between them. Germline CDR1 MNHNS, CDR2 SASEGT. This CDR3 is built from 14 residues. The CDR3 DNA is TGTGCCAGCAGTGAAGCAAAGGGGAACACTGAAGCTTTCTTT. Translated, it gives CASSEAKGNTEAFF.

The chain recombines TRBV6-1 with TRBJ1-2; D gene unclear. Trimming stripped 2 bases from V and 8 bases from J, with 9 bases between. CDR1 and CDR2 (germline): MNHNS, SASEGT. The CDR3 covers 12 residues. The CDR3 region has the DNA TGTGCCAGCAGTGAAATCGTAGCCGGCTACACCTTC. It codes for CASSEIVAGYTF.

This clone has more than one count but fewer than ten. The J gene is TRBJ2-2, the V gene TRBV28; TRBD2 might be the D (6 bases). Germline CDR1 is MDHEN and CDR2 is SYDVKM. Trimming took off 6 bases at V and 5 bases at J, with 13 bases between the two ends. The CDR3 has 14 residues. CDR3 nucleotides: TGTGCCAGCAGCTTAGGTGGGGGGACCGGGGAGCTGTTTTTT. It translates to CASSLGGGTGELFF.